This is a list of T cell receptor beta chains from one sample in a study of blood T cell repertoires in COVID-19. Using immunoSEQ multiplex PCR, the repertoire was profiled, and TCRdb retains in-frame clones only, with some absent. This sample has 80,000 to 100,000 clones, with more than 70% found just once. The sequenced material came from peripheral blood. The receptors stem from a woman at least 80 years old in a cohort sampled during active or convalescent COVID-19. Each CDR3 is given with its conserved first and last residue. The D gene is left open where the match is weak. A row's size may be missing; if present it is once, few, many or a size class.

D gene: -; V gene: TRBV6-1; clone size: -; CDR3 length: 13; J gene: TRBJ2-1; CDR3 DNA: TGTGCCAGCAGTGAACCAGGGCTGAATGAGCAGTTCTTC; CDR3 protein: CASSEPGLNEQFF
D gene: TRBD1; V gene: TRBV6-5; clone size: -; CDR3 length: 14; J gene: TRBJ2-4; CDR3 DNA: TGTGCCAGCAGCGCGGACAGGGCCAAAAACATTCAGTACTTC; CDR3 protein: CASSADRAKNIQYF
D gene: -; V gene: TRBV19; clone size: -; CDR3 length: 15; J gene: TRBJ1-2; CDR3 DNA: TGTGCCAGTAACTTTCAGCGATTGTCTAACTATGGCTACACCTTC; CDR3 protein: CASNFQRLSNYGYTF
D gene: TRBD1; V gene: TRBV3-1/TRBV3-2; clone size: -; CDR3 length: 18; J gene: TRBJ1-5; CDR3 DNA: TGTGCCAGCAGCCAAGTCGGGACAGGGAAAGGGAGCAATCAGCCCCAGCATTTT; CDR3 protein: CASSQVGTGKGSNQPQHF
D gene: -; V gene: TRBV5-4; clone size: -; CDR3 length: 13; J gene: TRBJ1-1; CDR3 DNA: TGTGCCAGCAGCCCAGGGTCGAGGACTGAAGCTTTCTTT; CDR3 protein: CASSPGSRTEAFF
D gene: -; V gene: TRBV10-3; clone size: -; CDR3 length: 13; J gene: TRBJ1-5; CDR3 DNA: TGTGCCATCAGTGTAGATAGCAATCAGCCCCAGCATTTT; CDR3 protein: CAISVDSNQPQHF
D gene: TRBD1; V gene: TRBV10-3; clone size: once; CDR3 length: 14; J gene: TRBJ1-2; CDR3 DNA: TGTGCCATCAGTCGGGACAGGGTCGACTATGGCTACACCTTC; CDR3 protein: CAISRDRVDYGYTF
D gene: TRBD2; V gene: TRBV7-9; clone size: few; CDR3 length: 16; J gene: TRBJ2-3; CDR3 DNA: TGTGCCAGCAGCTTAGTAGCGGGAAGGGGGGCAGATACGCAGTATTTT; CDR3 protein: CASSLVAGRGADTQYF
D gene: TRBD1; V gene: TRBV27; clone size: -; CDR3 length: 13; J gene: TRBJ1-2; CDR3 DNA: TGTGCCAGCAAAAATGGACAGGGTGATGGCTACACCTTC; CDR3 protein: CASKNGQGDGYTF
D gene: -; V gene: TRBV5-1; clone size: -; CDR3 length: 16; J gene: TRBJ2-6; CDR3 DNA: TGCGCCAGCAGCTTGTCGACAGTCTCTGGGGCCAACGTCCTGACTTTC; CDR3 protein: CASSLSTVSGANVLTF
D gene: -; V gene: TRBV28; clone size: -; CDR3 length: 15; J gene: TRBJ1-1; CDR3 DNA: TGTGCCACCGAAGCAACTACCGGACAGAACACTGAAGCTTTCTTT; CDR3 protein: CATEATTGQNTEAFF
D gene: -; V gene: TRBV11-3; clone size: -; CDR3 length: 15; J gene: TRBJ2-1; CDR3 DNA: TGTGCCAGCAGCCAGGAGGGCCTCACCTACAATGAGCAGTTCTTC; CDR3 protein: CASSQEGLTYNEQFF
D gene: -; V gene: TRBV4-1; clone size: -; CDR3 length: 14; J gene: TRBJ2-7; CDR3 DNA: TGCGCCAGCAGCCAAGCCGGAGGCCTCTACGAGCAGTACTTC; CDR3 protein: CASSQAGGLYEQYF
D gene: -; V gene: TRBV21-1; clone size: -; CDR3 length: 17; J gene: TRBJ2-4; CDR3 DNA: TGTGCCAGCAGCAGACTAGCGGGGGCTCTAGCCAAAAACATTCAGTACTTC; CDR3 protein: CASSRLAGALAKNIQYF